This entry concerns a single TCR beta chain. The antigen is unknown. The sample is drawn from a study of T cells in Graves' hyperthyroidism and ophthalmopathy. Amplification yielded TCR beta CDR3 regions, with RNA transcripts as the source. The HTBI set primed first-round TCR CDR3 RT-PCR. TCRdb re-called the multiplex PCR reads through MiXCR, storing one row per CDR3 protein. The sample shows about 710,000 distinct CDR3 sequences, about a sixth of them seen only once. The study, taken as a whole, reports: The model foresaw ophthalmopathy a median around 6.4 months prior to onset.

The CDR3 is 14 amino acids. Germline assignment: CDR1 MNHNS and CDR2 SASEGT. V lost 7 bases to trimming and J lost 4 bases; unmatched junction nucleotides: 9. Absent ophthalmopathy progression within 18 months defined stable Graves' hyperthyroidism. Not enrolled were patients with uncontrolled infection, other autoimmune disease, pregnancy or lactation. Source material: blood. The chain carries TRBV6-1 and TRBJ2-5, with 7 bases aligning to TRBD2. The receptor was derived from a man between 18 and 35 years old with Graves' hyperthyroidism. For the CDR3, the DNA is TGTGCCAGCACCCTGGGGGGGGTTCGAGAGACCCAGTACTTC. Amino acid sequence: CASTLGGVRETQYF.